This T cell receptor (beta chain) stems from a study of T-cell reconstitution after alpha-beta-depleted transplantation in children. Overall study results and limits: In patients about two months after transplant, alpha-beta T cells reportedly arose from several hundred expanded graft clones. T-cell counts and diversity were attributed mostly to newly produced T cells one year after transplant.

This clonotype was detected many times. What it recognizes is unknown. Researchers prepared the TCRbeta library using unique molecular identifiers, the study reports. One entry per CDR3 protein, called by TCRdb with MiXCR from the PCR reads. The sample yields about 190,000 distinct CDR3 sequences, more than 9.5% seen once. Sequenced here: PBMCs, sampled before TCRalphabeta/CD19-depleted stem cell transplant. This TCR was sampled from a boy between 2 and 10 years old with acute myeloid leukemia, due to receive a stem cell transplant.

CDR3 in amino acids: CASSFGTTGWSTDTQYF. The CDR3 DNA reads TGCGCCAGCAGCTTCGGCACCACAGGTTGGAGCACAGATACGCAGTATTTT. The chain is built from TRBV5-1 and TRBJ2-3, with D possibly TRBD1 on 5 matching bases. V was cut by 2 bases and J by 0 bases, with 16 bases left in between. The germline CDR1 and CDR2 sequences are SGHRS and YFSETQ. This CDR3 has 17 amino acids.